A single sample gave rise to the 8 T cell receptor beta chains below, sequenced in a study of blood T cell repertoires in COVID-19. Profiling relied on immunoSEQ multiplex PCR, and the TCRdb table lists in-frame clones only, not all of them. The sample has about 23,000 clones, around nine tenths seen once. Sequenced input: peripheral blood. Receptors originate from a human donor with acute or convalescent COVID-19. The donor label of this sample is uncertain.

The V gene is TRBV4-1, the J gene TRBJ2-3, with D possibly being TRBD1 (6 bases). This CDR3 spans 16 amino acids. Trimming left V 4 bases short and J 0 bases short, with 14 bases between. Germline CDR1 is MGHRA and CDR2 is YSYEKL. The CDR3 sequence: CASSREGDKSTDTQYF. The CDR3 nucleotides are TGCGCCAGCAGCCGTGAGGGGGACAAGAGCACAGATACGCAGTATTTT.

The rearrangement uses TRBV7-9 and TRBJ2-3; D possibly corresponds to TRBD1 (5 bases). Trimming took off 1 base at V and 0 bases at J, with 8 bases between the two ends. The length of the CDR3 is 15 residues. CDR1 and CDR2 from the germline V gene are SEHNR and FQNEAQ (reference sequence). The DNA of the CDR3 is TGTGCCAGCAGCTTAGAAGGGGTCAGCACAGATACGCAGTATTTT. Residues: CASSLEGVSTDTQYF.

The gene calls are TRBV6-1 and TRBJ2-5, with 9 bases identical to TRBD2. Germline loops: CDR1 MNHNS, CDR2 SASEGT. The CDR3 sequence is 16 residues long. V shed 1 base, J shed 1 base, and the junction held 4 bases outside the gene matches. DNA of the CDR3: TGTGCCAGCAGTGAAGGGCCTAGCGGGGCCCAAGAGACCCAGTACTTC. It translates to CASSEGPSGAQETQYF.

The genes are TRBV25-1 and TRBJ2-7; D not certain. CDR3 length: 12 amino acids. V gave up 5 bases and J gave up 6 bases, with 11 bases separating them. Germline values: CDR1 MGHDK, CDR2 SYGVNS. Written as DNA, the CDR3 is TGTGCCAGCAGTCGTCTAGAGAGCGAGCAGTACTTC. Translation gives CASSRLESEQYF.

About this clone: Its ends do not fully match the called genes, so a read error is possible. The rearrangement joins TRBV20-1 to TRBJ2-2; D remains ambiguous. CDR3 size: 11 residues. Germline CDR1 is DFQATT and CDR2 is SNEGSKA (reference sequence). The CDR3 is CSAQNAGELFF. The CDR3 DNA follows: TGCAGTGCTCAGAACGCCGGGGAGCTGTTTTTT.

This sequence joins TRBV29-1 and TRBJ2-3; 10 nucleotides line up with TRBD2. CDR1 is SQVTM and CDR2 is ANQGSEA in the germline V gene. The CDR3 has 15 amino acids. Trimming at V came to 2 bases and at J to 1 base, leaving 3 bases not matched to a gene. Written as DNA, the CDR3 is TGCAGCGTTGAAAGCGGGACTAGCGGCACAGATACGCAGTATTTT. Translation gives CSVESGTSGTDTQYF.

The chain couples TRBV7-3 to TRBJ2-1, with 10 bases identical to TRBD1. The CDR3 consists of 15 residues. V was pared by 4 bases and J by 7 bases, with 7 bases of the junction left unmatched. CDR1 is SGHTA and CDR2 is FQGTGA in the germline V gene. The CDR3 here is CASSWGQGTGNEQFF. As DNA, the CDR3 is TGTGCCAGCAGCTGGGGACAGGGGACAGGAAATGAGCAGTTCTTC.

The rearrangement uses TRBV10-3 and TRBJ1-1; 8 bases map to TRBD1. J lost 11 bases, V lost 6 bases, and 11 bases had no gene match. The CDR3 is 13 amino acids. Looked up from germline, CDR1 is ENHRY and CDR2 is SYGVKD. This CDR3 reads CAISDGQGRDAFF. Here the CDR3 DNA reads TGTGCCATCAGCGATGGACAGGGCCGAGACGCTTTCTTT.